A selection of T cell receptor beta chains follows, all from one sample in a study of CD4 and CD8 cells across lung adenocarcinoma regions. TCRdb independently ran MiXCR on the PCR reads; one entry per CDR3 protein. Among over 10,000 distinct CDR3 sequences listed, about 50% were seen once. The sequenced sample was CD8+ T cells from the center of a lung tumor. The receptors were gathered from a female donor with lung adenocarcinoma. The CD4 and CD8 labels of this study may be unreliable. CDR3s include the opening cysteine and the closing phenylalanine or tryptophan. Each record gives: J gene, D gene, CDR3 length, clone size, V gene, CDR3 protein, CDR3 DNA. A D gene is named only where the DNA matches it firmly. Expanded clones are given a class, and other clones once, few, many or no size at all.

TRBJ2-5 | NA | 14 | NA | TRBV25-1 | CASSGKVWRETQYF | TGTGCCAGCAGTGGAAAGGTTTGGCGAGAGACCCAGTACTTC
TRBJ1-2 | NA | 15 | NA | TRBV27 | CASSLRAFGNYGYTF | TGTGCCAGCAGTCTAAGGGCCTTCGGTAACTATGGCTACACCTTC
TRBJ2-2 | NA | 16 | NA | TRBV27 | CASSPEGLGNTGELFF | TGTGCCAGCAGCCCAGAGGGGTTAGGGAACACCGGGGAGCTGTTTTTT
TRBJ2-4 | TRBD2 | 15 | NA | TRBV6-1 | CASSEVAGVYNIQYF | TGTGCCAGCAGCGAAGTAGCGGGAGTTTACAACATTCAGTACTTC
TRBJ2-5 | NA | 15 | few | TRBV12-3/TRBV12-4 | CASSLVAGAGETQYF | TGTGCCAGCAGTTTAGTCGCGGGGGCGGGGGAGACCCAGTACTTC
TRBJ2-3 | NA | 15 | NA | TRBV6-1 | CASRVPGVSTGAQYF | TGTGCCAGCAGGGTCCCCGGTGTAAGCACCGGGGCGCAGTATTTT
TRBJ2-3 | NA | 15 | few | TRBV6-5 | CASSYSIQRTDTQYF | TGTGCCAGCAGTTACTCGATCCAGAGGACAGATACGCAGTATTTT
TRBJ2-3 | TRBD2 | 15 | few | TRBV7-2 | CASSLTSGITDTQYF | TGTGCCAGCAGTTTGACTAGCGGGATCACAGATACGCAGTATTTT
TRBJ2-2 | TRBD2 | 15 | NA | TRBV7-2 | CASSLALAGPGELFF | TGTGCCAGCAGCTTAGCACTAGCGGGACCCGGGGAGCTGTTTTTT
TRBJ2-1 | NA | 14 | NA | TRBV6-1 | CASSEAWSTGEQFF | TGTGCCAGCAGTGAAGCGTGGAGCACGGGTGAGCAGTTCTTC
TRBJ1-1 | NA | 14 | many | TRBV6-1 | CASTLDARLTEAFF | TGTGCCAGCACCCTCGATGCGAGACTCACTGAAGCTTTCTTT
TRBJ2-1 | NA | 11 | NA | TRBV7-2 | CAEEREDEQFF | TGTGCCGAAGAACGGGAAGACGAGCAGTTCTTC
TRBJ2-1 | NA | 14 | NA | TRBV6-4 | CASSDGTTYNEQFF | TGTGCCAGCAGTGACGGAACAACCTACAATGAGCAGTTCTTC
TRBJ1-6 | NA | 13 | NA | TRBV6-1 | CASSERGDSPLHF | TGTGCCAGCAGTGAAAGGGGTGATTCACCCCTCCACTTT
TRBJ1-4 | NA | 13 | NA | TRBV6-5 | CASSYPTNEKLFF | TGTGCCAGCAGTTACCCGACAAATGAAAAACTGTTTTTT
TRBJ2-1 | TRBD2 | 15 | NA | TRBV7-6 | CASSPTLVAGLSQFF | TGTGCCAGCAGCCCAACCTTAGTAGCGGGACTCTCGCAGTTCTTC
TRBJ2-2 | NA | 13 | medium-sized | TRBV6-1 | CASHRPRGGELFF | TGTGCCAGCCACAGGCCCAGGGGCGGGGAGCTGTTTTTT
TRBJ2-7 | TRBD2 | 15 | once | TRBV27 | CASSHLSGGSGEQYF | TGTGCCAGCAGTCACCTCTCGGGAGGGTCCGGCGAGCAGTACTTC
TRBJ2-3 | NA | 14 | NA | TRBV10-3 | CAISEAGAPDTQYF | TGTGCCATCAGTGAAGCAGGAGCGCCGGATACGCAGTATTTT
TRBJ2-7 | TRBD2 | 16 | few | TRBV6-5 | CASSYSGLAGDYEQYF | TGTGCCAGCAGTTACTCCGGGCTAGCGGGGGACTACGAGCAGTACTTC
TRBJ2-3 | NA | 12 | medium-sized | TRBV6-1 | CASRHREDTQYF | TGTGCCAGCAGACACAGAGAAGATACGCAGTATTTT
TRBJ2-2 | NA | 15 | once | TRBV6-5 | CASSYPSVSTGELFF | TGTGCCAGCAGTTACCCTTCGGTGAGCACCGGGGAGCTGTTTTTT
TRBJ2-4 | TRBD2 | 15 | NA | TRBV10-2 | CGAGDGAGDPETQYF | TGCGGCGCGGGGGATGGGGCGGGGGACCCAGAGACGCAGTACTTC
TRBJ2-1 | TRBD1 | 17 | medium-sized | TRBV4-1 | CASSQGQGRGAHNEQFF | TGCGCCAGCAGCCAAGGACAGGGTAGGGGCGCACACAATGAGCAGTTCTTC
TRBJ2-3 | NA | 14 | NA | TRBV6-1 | CASTGPVGVDTQYF | TGTGCCAGCACAGGCCCAGTTGGAGTGGATACGCAGTATTTT
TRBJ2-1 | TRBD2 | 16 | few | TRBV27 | CASLQGTSGIYNEQFF | TGTGCCAGCCTACAAGGGACTAGCGGGATCTACAATGAGCAGTTCTTC
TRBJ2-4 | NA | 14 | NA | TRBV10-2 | CASTGLRDKNTQYF | TGCGCCAGCACGGGGCTGAGAGACAAAAATACGCAGTACTTT
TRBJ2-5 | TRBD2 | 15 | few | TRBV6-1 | CATHRDLAGEETQYF | TGTGCCACCCACAGGGACCTAGCGGGAGAAGAGACCCAGTACTTC
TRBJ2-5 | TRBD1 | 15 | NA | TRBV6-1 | CASRTRTGGRETQYF | TGTGCCAGCAGAACCAGGACAGGGGGCAGGGAGACCCAGTACTTC
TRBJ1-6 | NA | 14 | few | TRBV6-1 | CASSDMGGDSPLHF | TGTGCCAGCAGTGATATGGGGGGCGATTCACCCCTCCACTTT
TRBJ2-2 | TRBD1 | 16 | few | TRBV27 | CASSDDRGANTGELFF | TGTGCCAGCAGTGATGACAGGGGGGCGAACACCGGGGAGCTGTTTTTT
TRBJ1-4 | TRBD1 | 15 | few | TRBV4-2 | CASSQDQGEGEKLFF | TGTGCCAGCAGCCAAGATCAGGGGGAAGGGGAAAAACTGTTTTTT
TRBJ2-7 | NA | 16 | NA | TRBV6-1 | CASSEAGWDSYYEQYF | TGTGCCAGCAGTGAAGCTGGATGGGACTCTTACTACGAGCAGTACTTC
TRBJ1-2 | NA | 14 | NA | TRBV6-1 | CASSERRDSYGYTF | TGTGCCAGCAGTGAAAGGAGGGACTCCTATGGCTACACCTTC
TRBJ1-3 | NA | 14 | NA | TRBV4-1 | CASSQERDMDTIYF | TGCGCCAGCAGCCAAGAGAGGGATATGGACACCATATATTTT
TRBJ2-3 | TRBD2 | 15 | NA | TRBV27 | CASSSPQGGGETQYF | TGTGCCAGCAGTTCCCCCCAGGGCGGGGGAGAGACCCAGTACTTT
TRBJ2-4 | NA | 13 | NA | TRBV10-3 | CATGLGAKNIQYF | TGCGCCACGGGGCTGGGAGCCAAAAACATTCAGTATTTC
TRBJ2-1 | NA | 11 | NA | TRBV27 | CASRRSHEQFF | TGTGCCAGCAGACGAAGCCATGAGCAGTTCTTC
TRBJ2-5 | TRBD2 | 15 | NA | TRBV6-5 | CASSYVAGVQETQYF | TGTGCCAGCAGTTACGTAGCGGGAGTCCAAGAGACCCAGTACTTC
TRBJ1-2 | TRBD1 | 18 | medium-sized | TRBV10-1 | CASSESVGQGIPNYGYTF | TGCGCCAGCAGTGAGTCGGTGGGACAGGGTATACCGAACTATGGCTACACCTTC
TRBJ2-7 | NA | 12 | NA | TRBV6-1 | CASRDFSYEQYF | TGTGCCAGCAGGGACTTCTCCTACGAGCAGTACTTC
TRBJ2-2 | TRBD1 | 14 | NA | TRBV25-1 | CASQDRANTGELFF | TGTGCCAGCCAAGACAGGGCGAACACCGGGGAGCTGTTTTTT
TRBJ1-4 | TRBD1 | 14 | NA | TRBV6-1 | CASRRDRGIEKLFF | TGTGCCAGCAGGAGGGACAGGGGGATTGAAAAACTGTTTTTT
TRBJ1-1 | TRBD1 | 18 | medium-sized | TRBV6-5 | CASSYSTPGDSEHGTLFF | TGTGCCAGCAGTTACTCGACCCCGGGGGACAGTGAACACGGAACACTATTCTTT
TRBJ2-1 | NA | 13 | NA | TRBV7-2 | CASSKRPLMAQFF | TGTGCCAGCAGCAAACGACCCCTCATGGCGCAGTTCTTC
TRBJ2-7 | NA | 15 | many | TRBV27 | CASSYVLAGTYEQYF | TGTGCCAGCAGCTATGTACTAGCCGGAACCTACGAGCAGTACTTC